Shown below are 18 T cell receptor beta chains from a single sample sequenced in a study of cytotoxic CD8 clonotypes in ibrutinib-treated CLL (dated by TCRdb to about 2021). The library was obtained by the immunoSEQ multiplex PCR assay. TCRdb retrieved this table from immuneACCESS and kept in-frame rearrangements only. Not all clones are present; in checked studies, unresolved V genes account for under half, and no reason is known for the remainder. The sample profile shows 15,000 to 20,000 clones; around 63% of them were found once. The ten largest clonotypes hold about a sixth of the sample. The specimen was PBMCs, collected before ibrutinib treatment. These receptors were obtained from a human donor with chronic lymphocytic leukemia.

The chain employs TRBV18 and TRBJ2-7; 9 bases map to TRBD1. J gave up 2 bases and V 6 bases, and 8 bases lay outside the gene matches. Germline assignment: CDR1 KGHSH and CDR2 LQKENI. The CDR3 extends over 15 amino acids. The CDR3 DNA reads TGTGCCAGCTCTCAACCGGGACAGGGAACCTACGAGCAGTACTTC. It yields the protein CASSQPGQGTYEQYF.

The chain couples TRBV5-1 to TRBJ2-3; D remains ambiguous. The V end lost 5 bases, the J end lost 7 bases, and 14 bases lay between the germline ends. The CDR3 contains 13 residues. Germline V gene sequence: CDR1 SGHRS, CDR2 YFSETQ. The DNA of the CDR3 is TGCGCCAGCAGTCCGAGCGACACCAATACGCAGTATTTT. The encoded protein is CASSPSDTNTQYF.

This chain connects TRBV7-3 to TRBJ2-2; 9 nucleotides match TRBD1. V lost 2 bases and J lost 6; bases outside the gene matches: 4. The CDR3 is 15 residues long. Per germline, CDR1 SGHTA and CDR2 FQGTGA. In DNA form, the CDR3 reads TGTGCCAGCAGCTTACCGGGACAGGGACCCGGGGAGCTGTTTTTT. It is translated as CASSLPGQGPGELFF.

This clone was observed a handful of times. The V call is TRBV7-9, the J call TRBJ2-2, with unresolved D. This CDR3 has 17 amino acids. Germline V gene lookup returns CDR1 SEHNR and CDR2 FQNEAQ (reference sequence). Trimming took off 1 base at V and 0 bases at J, with 12 bases between the two ends. CDR3 loop: CASSLDLKGPNTGELFF. The CDR3 DNA reads as TGTGCCAGCAGCTTAGATCTGAAAGGCCCGAACACCGGGGAGCTGTTTTTT.

This clone has only a few counts. This rearrangement joins TRBV5-1 to TRBJ2-2, with TRBD1 identical over 7 bases. V lost 0 bases, J lost 4 bases, and 6 bases stayed unmatched. The CDR3 sequence is 16 residues long. CDR1 and CDR2 (germline): SGHRS, YFSETQ. In DNA, the CDR3 is TGCGCCAGCAGCTTGGAGGGGGCGACGGCCACCGGGGAGCTGTTTTTT. This codes for CASSLEGATATGELFF.

In this sample, this clone turned up a few times. This chain links TRBV15 with TRBJ2-7; the match to TRBD2 covers 8 bases. The length of the CDR3 is 14 residues. CDR1 and CDR2 from the germline V gene are LNHNV and YYDKDF (reference sequence). The J segment lost 7 bases and the V segment lost 6 bases, leaving 11 bases of the junction unmatched. CDR3 loop: CATRPSGLEVEQYF. For the CDR3, the DNA is TGTGCCACCAGACCCTCGGGACTAGAGGTTGAGCAGTACTTC.

In DNA, the CDR3 is TGTGCCAGCAGTCCCGGGACAGAGGGAACCGGGGAGCTGTTTTTT. It encodes CASSPGTEGTGELFF. This chain connects TRBV6-5 to TRBJ2-2, with 7 positions matching TRBD1. After removal of 5 bases from V and 5 bases from J, the junction contained 8 bases not matched to a gene. This CDR3 spans 15 amino acids. Germline lookup yields CDR1 MNHEY and CDR2 SVGAGI.

In nucleotides, the CDR3 is TGTGCCAGCAGCTACGGGTCTGCTAGCACAGATACGCAGTATTTT. Its protein product is CASSYGSASTDTQYF. The J gene is TRBJ2-3, the V gene TRBV5-4; D not resolved. The V gene lost 3 bases and the J gene lost 0 bases, with 11 bases spanning the gap. CDR1 is SGHNT, CDR2 YYREEE, per germline (reference sequence). The CDR3 runs to 15 residues.

This clone was seen more than once but under ten times. The V and J genes are TRBV2 and TRBJ2-3; 8 bases line up with TRBD2. The CDR3 length is 16 residues. J gave up 2 bases and V 4 bases, and 8 bases lay outside the gene matches. CDR1 SNHLY and CDR2 FYNNEI come from the germline V gene. In DNA form, the CDR3 reads TGTGCCAGCAGTGTGAATAGCGGGGAGTTCACAGATACGCAGTATTTT. Its translation is CASSVNSGEFTDTQYF.

This clone was observed a few times. The chain is built from TRBV9 and TRBJ1-6; D not resolved. The CDR3 spans 15 residues. The ends were cut back, 0 bases at V and 7 bases at J, with 11 bases in the middle. CDR1 is SGDLS and CDR2 is YYNGEE in the germline V gene. This CDR3 is CASSVDSGANSPLHF. CDR3 nucleotide sequence: TGTGCCAGCAGCGTAGATTCCGGTGCCAATTCACCCCTCCACTTT.

This chain joins TRBV25-1 and TRBJ2-2; no reliable D call. CDR3 length: 11 amino acids. V was clipped by 5 bases and J by 7 bases, with 5 bases between them. Germline loops: CDR1 MGHDK, CDR2 SYGVNS. In DNA, the CDR3 is TGTGCCAGCAGTTCAAGCGGGGAGCTGTTTTTT. Its protein product is CASSSSGELFF.

This sequence joins TRBV19 and TRBJ2-3; 7 bases fit TRBD1. Germline values: CDR1 LNHDA, CDR2 SQIVND (reference sequence). The ends lost 5 bases at V and 4 bases at J; junction bases unmatched: 12. The CDR3 is 16 amino acids. The CDR3 reads CASSAERGQRADTQYF. The CDR3, as DNA: TGTGCCAGTAGTGCGGAGAGGGGACAGAGGGCAGATACGCAGTATTTT. The whole variable domain, remainder taken from reference TRBV19 and TRBJ2-3, is DGGITQSPKYLFRKEGQNVTLSCEQNLNHDAMYWYRQDPGQGLRLIYYSQIVNDFQKGDIAEGYSVSREKKESFPLTVTSAQKNPTAFYLCASSAERGQRADTQYFGPGTRLTVL.

The V call is TRBV27, the J call TRBJ2-1, with D unresolved. This CDR3 is built from 15 residues. Trimming removed 7 bases at V and 8 bases at J, with 21 bases between. Germline values: CDR1 MNHEY, CDR2 SMNVEV (reference sequence). The chain's CDR3 is CASTRVLGELDEQFF. In DNA form, the CDR3 reads TGTGCCAGCACCCGGGTTTTGGGTGAATTGGATGAGCAGTTCTTC.

This rearrangement joins TRBV7-3 to TRBJ2-1, with D possibly matching TRBD2 (6 bases). The V and J ends lost 2 bases and 6 bases respectively, with 14 bases between them. CDR1 is SGHTA and CDR2 is FQGTGA in the germline V gene. This CDR3 spans 15 amino acids. This CDR3 is CASSLASVAVNEQFF. The CDR3 DNA reads as TGTGCCAGCAGCTTAGCGTCGGTAGCGGTCAATGAGCAGTTCTTC.

A few counts support this clone. This chain joins TRBV28 and TRBJ1-2; no reliable D call. The CDR3 contains 12 residues. With 3 bases removed from V and 5 bases from J, the gap between germline ends came to 7 bases. Germline CDR1 is MDHEN and CDR2 is SYDVKM. CDR3 amino acids: CASSLGVYGYTF. The CDR3 nucleotides are TGTGCCAGCAGTTTGGGCGTGTATGGCTACACCTTC.

The V gene is TRBV7-2, the J gene TRBJ2-1; 9 bases match TRBD1. V was clipped by 5 bases and J by 7 bases; unmatched bases: 3. Germline CDR1 reads SGHTA; CDR2 reads FQGNSA. This CDR3 comprises 13 residues. CDR3 residues: CASSPGQGNEQFF. DNA of the CDR3: TGTGCCAGCAGCCCAGGACAGGGGAATGAGCAGTTCTTC. Complete variable domain (other parts from reference TRBV7-2 and TRBJ2-1): GAGVSQSPSNKVTEKGKDVELRCDPISGHTALYWYRQSLGQGLEFLIYFQGNSAPDKSGLPSDRFSAERTGGSVSTLTIQRTQQEDSAVYLCASSPGQGNEQFFGPGTRLTVL.

This clone was seen a handful of times. The rearrangement joins TRBV7-9 to TRBJ1-3; D is possibly TRBD1 (5 bases). Trimming cost V 4 bases and J 1 base, with 17 bases left between them. The V gene's germline CDR1 is SEHNR and CDR2 FQNEAQ (reference sequence). This CDR3 is built from 17 residues. The CDR3 protein is CASSSDRQGISGNTIYF. CDR3 sequence (DNA): TGTGCCAGCAGCTCGGATCGTCAGGGAATTTCTGGAAACACCATATATTTT. Variable domain in full (rest from reference TRBV7-9 and TRBJ1-3): DTGVSQNPRHKITKRGQNVTFRCDPISEHNRLYWYRQTLGQGPEFLTYFQNEAQLEKSRLLSDRFSAERPKGSFSTLEIQRTEQGDSAMYLCASSSDRQGISGNTIYFGEGSWLTVV.

This clone appeared once. The V and J genes are TRBV28 and TRBJ1-1; TRBD1 matches 7 bases. V dropped 4 bases and J dropped 8; count of bases not matched to a gene: 7. The germline V gene has CDR1 MDHEN and CDR2 SYDVKM. This CDR3 spans 13 amino acids. The CDR3 DNA sequence: TGTGCCAGCAGTTCGACAGGGCGGTGGGAAGCTTTCTTT. This sequence encodes CASSSTGRWEAFF.